These 3 T cell receptor beta chains were all obtained from the same sample, sequenced in a study of OX40 agonist ivuxolimab in advanced cancers. Repertoires were generated with immunoSEQ multiplex PCR, while TCRdb's copy carries only in-frame clones and drops some. The table shows around 150,000 clones, with roughly 94% occurring only once. Sequenced material: CD4+ or CD8+ T cells sorted from blood, taken in a trial of the OX40 agonist ivuxolimab. The source is an adult with an advanced solid tumor such as melanoma, head and neck, liver or kidney cancer.

The rearrangement uses TRBV6-6 and TRBJ2-5; unclear D gene. This CDR3 has 13 residues. Between the trimmed V and J ends, which lost 6 bases and 2 bases, there was a span of 10 bases. The germline V gene has CDR1 MNHNY and CDR2 SVGAGI (reference sequence). The CDR3 DNA sequence: TGTGCCAGCAGCAGTGGACGGCAAGAGACCCAGTACTTC. This gives the protein CASSSGRQETQYF.

This clone was detected once. The chain is built from TRBV2 and TRBJ2-7; TRBD1 matches at 7 bases. Germline loops: CDR1 SNHLY, CDR2 FYNNEI. J lost 2 bases, V lost 10 bases, and 5 bases had no gene match. The length of the CDR3 is 12 residues. CDR3 DNA sequence: TGTGCCACGGGACAGACAACCTACGAGCAGTACTTC. This sequence encodes CATGQTTYEQYF. Looking up the rest from reference TRBV2 and TRBJ2-7 gives the full variable domain: EPEVTQTPSHQVTQMGQEVILRCVPISNHLYFYWYRQILGQKVEFLVSFYNNEISEKSEIFDDQFSVERPDGSNFTLKIRSTKLEDSAMYFCATGQTTYEQYFGPGTRLTVT.

This clone occurred once. The chain is built from TRBV6-6 and TRBJ1-5; D not certain. The ends were cut back, 1 base at V and 0 bases at J, with 10 bases in the middle. CDR1 MNHNY and CDR2 SVGAGI come from the germline V gene (reference sequence). The CDR3 contains 16 residues. The CDR3 protein is CASSYFASYSNQPQHF. CDR3 coding DNA: TGTGCCAGCAGTTACTTCGCCAGCTATAGCAATCAGCCCCAGCATTTT.